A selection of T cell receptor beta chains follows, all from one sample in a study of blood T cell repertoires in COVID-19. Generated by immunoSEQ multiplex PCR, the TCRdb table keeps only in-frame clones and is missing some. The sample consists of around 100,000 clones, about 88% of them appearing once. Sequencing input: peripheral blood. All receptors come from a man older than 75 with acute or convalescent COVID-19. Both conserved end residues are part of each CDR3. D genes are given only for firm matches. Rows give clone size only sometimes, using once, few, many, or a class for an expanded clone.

CASKGHSNTGELFF,TGTGCCAGTAAGGGACACTCGAACACCGGGGAGCTGTTTTTT,TRBJ2-2,TRBV19,NA,NA
CASSTGQEVQGYTF,TGTGCCAGCAGTACAGGACAGGAGGTACAGGGCTACACCTTC,TRBJ1-2,TRBV28,TRBD1,NA
CASSPNPGLGGGNEQFF,TGTGCCAGCAGCCCCAATCCGGGACTAGGGGGGGGGAATGAGCAGTTCTTC,TRBJ2-1,TRBV9,TRBD2,NA
CASSLRTGGETQYF,TGTGCCAGCAGTCTCCGGACAGGGGGAGAGACCCAGTACTTC,TRBJ2-5,TRBV27,TRBD1,NA
CASPRTATEAFF,TGTGCCAGCCCTAGGACAGCTACTGAAGCTTTCTTT,TRBJ1-1,TRBV6-5,NA,NA
CASSVLRETSGNNEQFF,TGTGCCAGTAGTGTCTTAAGGGAGACTAGCGGTAACAATGAGCAGTTCTTC,TRBJ2-1,TRBV19,TRBD2,once
CASSLGGGTEAFF,TGTGCCAGCAGTTTAGGGGGGGGGACTGAAGCTTTCTTT,TRBJ1-1,TRBV12-3/TRBV12-4,NA,NA
CASSLEGTSGTETQYF,TGTGCCAGCAGCTTAGAAGGTACTAGCGGGACGGAGACCCAGTACTTC,TRBJ2-5,TRBV7-9,TRBD2,NA
CASSHLLIRVGTDTQYF,TGTGCCAGCAGCCACCTCCTCATTCGGGTTGGTACAGATACGCAGTATTTT,TRBJ2-3,TRBV3-1/TRBV3-2,NA,NA
CASSESPGRGFFF,TGTGCCAGCAGCGAGTCCCCGGGCAGGGGATTCTTCTTC,TRBJ2-1,TRBV9,NA,NA
CASSLTGSWDYEQYF,TGCGCCAGCAGCTTGACAGGGAGTTGGGACTACGAGCAGTACTTC,TRBJ2-7,TRBV5-1,NA,NA
CASSLSAGSYEQFF,TGTGCCAGCAGCTTATCGGCGGGCTCGTATGAGCAGTTCTTC,TRBJ2-1,TRBV7-3,NA,NA
CASSSTDQETQYF,TGCGCCAGCAGCTCGACAGACCAAGAGACCCAGTACTTC,TRBJ2-5,TRBV4-1,NA,NA
CASSIRGNEADTQYF,TGTGCCAGTAGTATTCGAGGTAACGAAGCAGATACGCAGTATTTT,TRBJ2-3,TRBV19,NA,NA
CASSQGDGTGELFF,TGTGCCAGCAGTCAGGGGGACGGCACCGGGGAGCTGTTTTTT,TRBJ2-2,TRBV27,TRBD1,NA
CASSPGTGGEKLFF,TGTGCCAGCTCACCCGGGACAGGGGGCGAAAAACTGTTTTTT,TRBJ1-4,TRBV18,TRBD1,NA
CATSYGGGETQYF,TGTGCCACCTCGTACGGGGGAGGCGAGACCCAGTACTTC,TRBJ2-5,TRBV28,NA,few
CASSLGSRETYEQYF,TGTGCCAGCAGCTTGGGAAGCCGGGAAACCTACGAGCAGTACTTC,TRBJ2-7,TRBV7-9,NA,few
CASSEAQTLAASTDTQYF,TGTGCCAGCAGTGAAGCGCAAACACTAGCAGCTAGCACAGATACGCAGTATTTT,TRBJ2-3,TRBV6-1,NA,NA
CASHEGDYGYTF,TGCGCCAGCCACGAGGGGGACTATGGCTACACCTTC,TRBJ1-2,TRBV5-1,NA,once
CASSPALLAGVSSYNEQFF,TGCGCCAGCAGCCCCGCATTACTAGCGGGAGTATCCTCCTACAATGAGCAGTTCTTC,TRBJ2-1,TRBV5-1,TRBD2,NA
CASSTRRQGARDTEAFF,TGTGCCAGCAGTACAAGAAGGCAGGGGGCTAGGGACACTGAAGCTTTCTTT,TRBJ1-1,TRBV3-1/TRBV3-2,TRBD1,NA
CASSKEQGPYSNQPQHF,TGTGCCAGCAGCAAAGAGCAGGGGCCATATAGCAATCAGCCCCAGCATTTT,TRBJ1-5,TRBV21-1,NA,NA
CASSPSGTGVSYEQYF,TGTGCCAGCAGTCCTTCCGGGACAGGGGTAAGCTACGAGCAGTACTTC,TRBJ2-7,TRBV4-2,TRBD1,NA
CASSSGHINGYTF,TGTGCCAGCAGCTCGGGACACATCAATGGCTACACCTTC,TRBJ1-2,TRBV11-2,NA,NA
CASSVGGDSNQPQHF,TGTGCCAGCAGCGTAGGAGGTGATAGCAATCAGCCCCAGCATTTT,TRBJ1-5,TRBV9,NA,NA
CASSSGTGSPEAFF,TGTGCCAGCAGCTCCGGGACAGGGAGCCCTGAAGCTTTCTTT,TRBJ1-1,TRBV7-9,TRBD1,NA
CASSQSWTGGTEAFF,TGTGCCAGCAGCCAATCGTGGACCGGGGGCACTGAAGCTTTCTTT,TRBJ1-1,TRBV3-1/TRBV3-2,NA,NA
CASSFTSDRTRETQYF,TGTGCCAGCAGCTTTACGTCCGACAGGACTAGGGAGACCCAGTACTTC,TRBJ2-5,TRBV7-6,NA,NA
CASSLQGFDTQYF,TGTGCCAGCAGCTTACAGGGTTTTGATACGCAGTATTTT,TRBJ2-3,TRBV7-2,NA,NA
CASSYRQNTEAFF,TGTGCCAGCAGTTACCGACAGAACACTGAAGCTTTCTTT,TRBJ1-1,TRBV6-2/TRBV6-3,NA,NA
CASSSDRGRNSPLHF,TGTGCCAGCAGTTCCGACAGGGGGCGAAATTCACCCCTCCACTTT,TRBJ1-6,TRBV27,TRBD1,NA
CASSQEVTALAKNIQYF,TGCGCCAGCAGCCAAGAGGTAACAGCTCTAGCCAAAAACATTCAGTACTTC,TRBJ2-4,TRBV4-1,NA,NA
CASREDRDNEQFF,TGTGCCAGCAGGGAAGACAGGGACAATGAGCAGTTCTTC,TRBJ2-1,TRBV6-1,TRBD1,NA
CASSQGLAGSYEQYF,TGTGCCAGCAGCCAGGGACTAGCTGGGTCCTACGAGCAGTACTTC,TRBJ2-7,TRBV14,TRBD2,NA
CASLQGASNQPQHF,TGTGCCAGCCTACAGGGGGCTAGCAATCAGCCCCAGCATTTT,TRBJ1-5,TRBV2,TRBD1,once
CASSSDLQGAIKTQYF,TGTGCCAGCTCATCAGACCTACAGGGGGCGATCAAGACCCAGTACTTC,TRBJ2-5,TRBV19,TRBD1,NA
CASRGQKQETQYF,TGTGCCAGCCGGGGACAGAAACAAGAGACCCAGTACTTC,TRBJ2-5,TRBV19,TRBD1,NA
CATRMASGEKLFF,TGTGCCACCAGAATGGCCTCGGGTGAAAAACTGTTTTTT,TRBJ1-4,TRBV19,NA,NA
CATSREGAGGSAQHF,TGTGCCACCAGCAGAGAGGGTGCAGGGGGCTCGGCCCAGCATTTT,TRBJ1-5,TRBV15,TRBD1,NA
CASSLMGQGGRTKNIQYF,TGTGCCAGCAGTTTAATGGGACAGGGTGGTAGGACCAAAAACATTCAGTACTTC,TRBJ2-4,TRBV27,TRBD1,NA
CASTRRDSTGELFF,TGTGCCAGCACCCGACGGGACTCCACCGGGGAGCTGTTTTTT,TRBJ2-2,TRBV2,NA,NA
CASSQDRAETQYF,TGTGCCAGCAGCCAGGACAGGGCAGAGACCCAGTACTTC,TRBJ2-5,TRBV7-2,TRBD1,NA
CASSLELGGRGNEQFF,TGCGCCAGCAGCTTGGAGTTAGGAGGTAGAGGAAATGAGCAGTTCTTC,TRBJ2-1,TRBV5-1,NA,few
CASSPGGAEQYF,TGTGCCAGCTCACCGGGGGGGGCCGAGCAGTACTTC,TRBJ2-7,TRBV18,NA,NA
CASSISWGDRGRPEAFF,TGTGCCAGTAGTATATCATGGGGTGACAGGGGGCGGCCTGAAGCTTTCTTT,TRBJ1-1,TRBV19,TRBD1,NA
CASSLRQSGRYEQYF,TGTGCCAGCAGTCTCCGACAGTCCGGTCGATACGAGCAGTACTTC,TRBJ2-7,TRBV28,NA,NA
CASRARGEGDTQYF,TGTGCCAGTAGGGCCCGGGGGGAAGGAGATACGCAGTATTTT,TRBJ2-3,TRBV19,TRBD2,NA
CASSLGTGGSTDTQYF,TGCGCCAGCAGCTTAGGTACAGGGGGGAGCACAGATACGCAGTATTTT,TRBJ2-3,TRBV5-1,TRBD1,NA
CASSLVSGSSEQYF,TGCGCCAGCAGCTTGGTTAGCGGGAGTTCCGAGCAGTACTTC,TRBJ2-7,TRBV5-1,TRBD2,NA
CASSLGQGAYEQYF,TGCGCCAGCAGCTTGGGACAGGGGGCCTACGAGCAGTACTTC,TRBJ2-7,TRBV5-1,TRBD1,once
CASSSRLNTEAFF,TGTGCCAGCAGCTCGCGATTGAACACTGAAGCTTTCTTT,TRBJ1-1,TRBV7-8,NA,NA
CASSVRLVPYEQYF,TGTGCCAGCAGTGTTCGACTAGTCCCCTACGAGCAGTACTTC,TRBJ2-7,TRBV6-2/TRBV6-3,NA,NA
CASSLVASGSGEQFF,TGCGCCAGCAGCTTGGTTGCTAGCGGGAGCGGGGAGCAGTTCTTC,TRBJ2-1,TRBV5-1,TRBD2,NA
CASSLAGNSLNTEAFF,TGTGCCAGCAGCTTGGCCGGTAACAGCTTGAACACTGAAGCTTTCTTT,TRBJ1-1,TRBV5-4,NA,NA
CASSLTDSRNSGNTIYF,TGTGCCAGCAGCTTGACGGACAGCAGGAACTCTGGAAACACCATATATTTT,TRBJ1-3,TRBV5-5,NA,NA
CASSRTGARSGNTIYF,TGTGCCAGCTCACGGACAGGGGCCCGCTCTGGAAACACCATATATTTT,TRBJ1-3,TRBV18,TRBD1,NA
CASSSPSGRGTGELFF,TGTGCCAGTAGTTCCCCTAGCGGGAGGGGAACCGGGGAGCTGTTTTTT,TRBJ2-2,TRBV19,TRBD2,NA
CASSTGLGDTEAFF,TGTGCCAGCAGCACGGGACTTGGAGATACTGAAGCTTTCTTT,TRBJ1-1,TRBV13,NA,NA